The 17 T cell receptor beta chains reported below all come from one sample, sequenced in a study of identical twins. MiXCR, run by TCRdb on the 5' RACE reads, gives a single entry per CDR3 protein. In the table there are under 350,000 distinct CDR3 sequences, just under 9.5% of which are singletons. The sample was also reused in another study, on yellow fever vaccine responses in identical twins.

Sequences were obtained from CD8+ T cells sorted from blood. These receptors were obtained from a woman younger than 35 in good health.

The J gene is TRBJ2-5, the V gene TRBV29-1; 8 bases map to TRBD1. Trimming at V came to 6 bases and at J to 3 bases, leaving 9 bases not matched to a gene. The CDR3 extends over 14 amino acids. The germline V gene has CDR1 SQVTM and CDR2 ANQGSEA. CDR3 coding DNA: TGCAGCGTCATCCCCGACAGGGGTGAAGAGACCCAGTACTTC. Translating gives CSVIPDRGEETQYF.

This clonotype showed up just a few times. The chain is built from TRBV2 and TRBJ2-5, with 8 bases lining up with TRBD2. CDR3 length: 15 residues. Germline loops: CDR1 SNHLY, CDR2 FYNNEI. The J segment lost 2 bases and the V segment lost 6 bases, leaving 8 bases of the junction unmatched. The CDR3 coding sequence is TGTGCCAGCAGAGGGGTAGCGGGACTTCAAGAGACCCAGTACTTC. Protein product: CASRGVAGLQETQYF. The full variable domain, its missing parts supplied by reference TRBV2 and TRBJ2-5, is EPEVTQTPSHQVTQMGQEVILRCVPISNHLYFYWYRQILGQKVEFLVSFYNNEISEKSEIFDDQFSVERPDGSNFTLKIRSTKLEDSAMYFCASRGVAGLQETQYFGPGTRLLVL.

This clonotype was counted ten times or more. The chain couples TRBV25-1 to TRBJ1-2, with 8 bases that match TRBD1. The J segment lost 3 bases and the V segment lost 4 bases, leaving 16 bases of the junction unmatched. This CDR3 comprises 18 residues. Germline-derived CDR1 and CDR2 are MGHDK and SYGVNS. CDR3 DNA sequence: TGTGCCAGCAGTGGACCGATGGGGTGGACAGGGCGGCACTATGGCTACACCTTC. Its translation: CASSGPMGWTGRHYGYTF.

This clonotype was seen at least ten times. V usage is TRBV12-3 or TRBV12-4 and J usage is TRBJ1-4, with D perhaps matching TRBD1 (5 bases). V was clipped by 6 bases and J by 8 bases, with 13 bases between them. This CDR3 has 13 amino acids. Here the CDR3 DNA reads TGTGCCAGCAGGGGCCAGGGAGGCGAAAAACTGTTTTTT. It yields the protein CASRGQGGEKLFF.

The chain employs TRBV30 and TRBJ2-1, with D hard to call. This CDR3 has 10 amino acids. The germline V and J ends were trimmed by 5 bases and 15 bases, with 14 bases remaining between them. Germline assignment: CDR1 GTSNPN and CDR2 SVGIG (reference sequence). CDR3 amino acids: CAWGPSQWFF. For the CDR3, the DNA is TGTGCCTGGGGGCCAAGTCAGTGGTTCTTC.

This chain joins TRBV2 and TRBJ1-5, with 8 nucleotides matching TRBD1. This CDR3 is built from 15 residues. Trimming took 10 bases from V and 2 from J; bases not matched to a gene: 10. The germline gives CDR1 SNHLY, CDR2 FYNNEI. Here the CDR3 reads CATNTGGRGNQPQHF. The CDR3 DNA reads TGTGCCACCAATACAGGGGGACGGGGCAATCAGCCCCAGCATTTT.

The chain combines TRBV3-1 with TRBJ2-5, with D possibly TRBD1 on 7 matching bases. The V end was cut by 10 bases, the J end by 3 bases, with 24 bases between. The CDR3 extends over 16 amino acids. From germline, CDR1 is LGHDT and CDR2 YNNKEL (reference sequence). CDR3 DNA: TGTGCCACCAGTCAGTCCCTCCGCAGGGGGGAAGAGACCCAGTACTTC. Translating gives CATSQSLRRGEETQYF.

This clonotype was counted ten times or more. This chain uses TRBV12-3 or TRBV12-4 with TRBJ1-6; D remains ambiguous. The CDR3 runs 15 residues. V was shortened by 6 bases and J by 0 bases, with 9 bases between the two germline ends. For the CDR3, the DNA is TGTGCCAGCAGAAGAGAGGGCTCCTATAATTCACCCCTCCACTTT. Protein product: CASRREGSYNSPLHF.

There are many counts of this clonotype. A read error may account for a junction end that differs from germline. The chain employs TRBV6-1 and TRBJ2-7; 9 nucleotides match TRBD2. CDR3 length: 13 residues. Germline V gene lookup returns CDR1 MNHNS and CDR2 SASEGT. The CDR3 loop reads CASRSGTSLKLDF. The DNA for the CDR3 is TGTGCCAGCAGATCCGGGACTAGCCTTAAACTCGACTTC.

The genes are TRBV11-2 and TRBJ2-6, with a tentative D call TRBD2 (6 bases). The CDR3 sequence is 20 residues long. CDR1 is SGHAT, CDR2 FQNNGV, per germline. The V and J ends lost 1 base and 0 bases respectively, with 19 bases between them. DNA for the CDR3: TGTGCCAGCAGCTTAGGGGACCCCATGGGGAGGTACTCTGGGGCCAACGTCCTGACTTTC. Translation gives CASSLGDPMGRYSGANVLTF.

The genes are TRBV5-6 and TRBJ2-2; D is possibly TRBD1 (6 bases). Trimming took 8 bases from V and 3 from J, leaving 23 bases between them. Looked up from germline, CDR1 is SGHDT and CDR2 is YYEEEE. The CDR3 covers 17 residues. DNA of the CDR3: TGTGCCAGGAGCCCCGGGCTCGACAGGATGGACACCGGGGAGCTGTTTTTT. Amino acids: CARSPGLDRMDTGELFF. The full variable domain, in which reference TRBV5-6 and TRBJ2-2 provide the parts outside the CDR3, is DAGVTQSPTHLIKTRGQQVTLRCSPKSGHDTVSWYQQALGQGPQFIFQYYEEEERQRGNFPDRFSGHQFPNYSSELNVNALLLGDSALYLCARSPGLDRMDTGELFFGEGSRLTVL.

The CDR3 DNA sequence: TGTGCCAGCAGCTTGAGAGGGCTCAAACAGCCCCAGCATTTT. It codes for CASSLRGLKQPQHF. The chain carries TRBV5-6 and TRBJ1-5; no clear D gene. This CDR3 has 14 amino acids. Germline values: CDR1 SGHDT, CDR2 YYEEEE. V was trimmed by 1 base and J by 7 bases, leaving 12 bases between them.

This clonotype occurred many times. The chain uses TRBV10-3 and TRBJ2-2; no definite D call. Per germline, CDR1 ENHRY and CDR2 SYGVKD. The CDR3 has 15 amino acids. Trimming took off 0 bases at V and 2 bases at J, with 7 bases between the two ends. This chain's CDR3 is CAISESTTNTGELFF. CDR3 bases: TGTGCCATCAGTGAGTCTACAACTAACACCGGGGAGCTGTTTTTT.

V and J are TRBV13 and TRBJ2-7; D tentatively reads TRBD1 or TRBD2 (6 bases each). Per germline, CDR1 PRHDT and CDR2 FYEKMQ (reference sequence). This CDR3 has 14 residues. Trimming took off 5 bases at V and 4 bases at J, with 15 bases between the two ends. Here the CDR3 DNA reads TGTGCCAGCAGCGGCGTGGGGGCGGGATACGAGCAGTACTTC. It codes for CASSGVGAGYEQYF.

This clonotype was seen only a few times. The rearrangement uses TRBV7-9 and TRBJ2-7; D ambiguous. This CDR3 comprises 12 residues. Germline-derived CDR1 and CDR2 are SEHNR and FQNEAQ (reference sequence). V lost 5 bases and J lost 5, with 10 bases in between. The CDR3 loop is CASSTDGHEQYF. CDR3 DNA sequence: TGTGCCAGCAGCACCGACGGGCACGAGCAGTACTTC.

This clonotype was seen repeatedly, ten times or more. The rearrangement joins TRBV4-1 to TRBJ2-1, with 7 bases aligning to TRBD2. The V and J ends lost 4 bases and 0 bases, in that order; junction bases with no gene match: 6. This CDR3 is built from 16 residues. Germline V gene sequence: CDR1 MGHRA, CDR2 YSYEKL. CDR3 in amino acids: CASSPLAGNSYNEQFF. The CDR3 DNA is TGCGCCAGCAGCCCCTTAGCGGGCAACTCCTACAATGAGCAGTTCTTC.

This clonotype was counted at least ten times. The chain couples TRBV3-1 to TRBJ2-1; possible D gene TRBD2, 6 bases. With 0 bases removed from V and 7 bases from J, the gap between germline ends came to 16 bases. The CDR3 length is 16 residues. Germline V gene data show CDR1 as LGHDT and CDR2 as YNNKEL (reference sequence). The CDR3, as DNA: TGTGCCAGCAGCCAAGACCCGGGCCATGGGGGGAATGAGCAGTTCTTC. Amino acids: CASSQDPGHGGNEQFF.